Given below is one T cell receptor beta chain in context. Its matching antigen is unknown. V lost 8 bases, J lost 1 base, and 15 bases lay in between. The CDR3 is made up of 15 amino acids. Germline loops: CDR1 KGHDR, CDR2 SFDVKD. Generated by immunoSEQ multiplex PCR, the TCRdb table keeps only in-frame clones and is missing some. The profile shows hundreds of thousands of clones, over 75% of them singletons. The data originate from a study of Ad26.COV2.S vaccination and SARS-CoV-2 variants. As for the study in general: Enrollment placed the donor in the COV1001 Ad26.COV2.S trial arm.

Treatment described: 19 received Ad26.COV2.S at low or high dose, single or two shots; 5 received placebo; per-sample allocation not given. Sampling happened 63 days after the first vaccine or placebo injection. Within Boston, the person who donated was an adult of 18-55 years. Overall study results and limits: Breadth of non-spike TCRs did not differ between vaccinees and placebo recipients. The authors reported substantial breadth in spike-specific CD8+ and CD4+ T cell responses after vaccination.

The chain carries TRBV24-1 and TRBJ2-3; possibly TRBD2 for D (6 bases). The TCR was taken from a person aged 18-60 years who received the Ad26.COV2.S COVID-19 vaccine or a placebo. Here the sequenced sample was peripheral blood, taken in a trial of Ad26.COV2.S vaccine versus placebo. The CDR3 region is CATMSGVSGTDTQYF. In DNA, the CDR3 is TGTGCCACCATGTCGGGGGTTTCGGGCACAGATACGCAGTATTTT.